This section outlines one T cell receptor (beta chain) sequence together with its context. This study enrolled people aged 18 to 89 from about two dozen US geographic areas. Cohorts were based on clinical histories the participants reported. The source of the sample is a study of blood T cell repertoires in COVID-19. The ends were cut back, 1 base at V and 0 bases at J, with 14 bases in the middle. The V gene's germline CDR1 is SGHRS and CDR2 YFSETQ. CDR3 size: 17 residues. Only in-frame clones appear in the TCRdb table, and some are missing; sequencing was by immunoSEQ multiplex PCR. The sample holds around 200,000 clones, approximately 81% seen once.

The source is a man aged 40-49 years who had recovered from COVID-19. V is TRBV5-1 and J is TRBJ1-3; no firm D call. Sequenced material: PBMCs or T cells enriched from blood (not recorded which). The CDR3 sequence: CASSLSMGRISGNTIYF. The CDR3 nucleotides are TGCGCCAGCAGCTTGTCCATGGGCAGAATCTCTGGAAACACCATATATTTT.